A selection of T cell receptor beta chains follows, all from one sample in a study of T cells in Graves' hyperthyroidism and ophthalmopathy. TCRdb called the multiplex PCR reads again in MiXCR, with one record for every CDR3 protein. Of 500,000 to 800,000 distinct CDR3 sequences in the sample, roughly 46% are singletons; the top ten hold about 7.2%. Source material: peripheral blood or thyroid tissue (not recorded which). Receptors originate from an adult man with Graves' disease, either hyperthyroidism or ophthalmopathy (not recorded which). CDR3s include the opening cysteine and the closing phenylalanine or tryptophan. A D gene is named only where the DNA matches it firmly. The listing skips clone size in some rows; elsewhere it reads once, few, many or a size class.

v_call,d_call,cdr3_length,clone_size,j_call,cdr3_aa,cdr3_nt
TRBV25-1,TRBD1,17,few,TRBJ2-3,CASSEYPQTGSTDTQYF,TGTGCCAGCAGTGAATATCCCCAGACAGGGAGCACAGATACGCAGTATTTT
TRBV10-3,TRBD1,16,NA,TRBJ1-1,CAISESRQGATTEAFF,TGTGCCATCAGTGAGTCCCGACAGGGGGCTACGACTGAAGCTTTCTTT
TRBV7-8,TRBD1,15,NA,TRBJ1-1,CASSSLDRGPTEAFF,TGTGCCAGCAGCTCTTTGGACAGGGGGCCCACTGAAGCTTTCTTT
TRBV7-2,NA,11,many,TRBJ1-1,CASSPGHGAFF,TGTGCCAGCAGCCCGGGACACGGTGCTTTCTTT
TRBV12-3/TRBV12-4,NA,16,few,TRBJ1-1,CASSPRRAGSATEAFF,TGTGCCAGCAGTCCCCGACGGGCGGGCTCGGCCACTGAAGCTTTCTTT
TRBV7-9,NA,14,NA,TRBJ2-7,CASSFYRGGPEQYF,TGTGCCAGCAGCTTTTATCGCGGGGGCCCCGAGCAGTACTTC
TRBV7-8,TRBD2,16,many,TRBJ2-5,CASSPSRIAGEKTQYF,TGTGCCAGCAGCCCATCTAGGATAGCGGGAGAAAAGACCCAGTACTTC
TRBV25-1,TRBD1,17,NA,TRBJ2-5,CASSARDPWTGAETQYF,TGTGCCAGCAGTGCTAGAGATCCGTGGACAGGGGCAGAGACCCAGTACTTC
TRBV7-2,NA,12,few,TRBJ2-7,CASSQEGNEQYF,TGTGCCAGCAGCCAAGAAGGGAACGAGCAGTACTTC
TRBV6-1,NA,10,NA,TRBJ2-7,CASSSATAIF,TGTGCCAGCAGCTCCGCGACAGCCATCTTC
TRBV7-9,NA,14,NA,TRBJ2-7,CASSGGTASYEQYF,TGTGCCAGCAGTGGCGGGACAGCATCCTACGAGCAGTACTTC
TRBV20-1,NA,13,many,TRBJ1-1,CSASLFEGTEAFF,TGCAGTGCTAGTCTGTTCGAAGGGACTGAAGCTTTCTTT
TRBV7-9,NA,11,many,TRBJ1-6,CASSLGRGLHF,TGTGCCAGCAGCTTGGGACGGGGACTCCACTTT
TRBV20-1,NA,13,many,TRBJ2-5,CSARWRVQETQYF,TGCAGTGCTAGGTGGCGGGTCCAAGAGACCCAGTACTTC
TRBV10-3,NA,14,NA,TRBJ2-7,CAISDPGNVYEQYF,TGTGCCATCAGTGATCCAGGGAATGTCTACGAGCAGTACTTC
TRBV7-8,TRBD1,14,many,TRBJ1-6,CASTLRQGYSPLHF,TGTGCCAGCACCCTTCGACAGGGCTATTCACCCCTCCACTTT
TRBV9,TRBD1,16,many,TRBJ1-6,CASSRNRGNLNSPLHF,TGTGCCAGCAGCCGGAACAGGGGCAACCTAAATTCACCCCTCCACTTT
TRBV7-9,NA,15,many,TRBJ2-5,CASSLLQGLQETQYF,TGTGCCAGCAGCTTGCTACAGGGACTGCAAGAGACCCAGTACTTC
TRBV2,NA,15,many,TRBJ1-2,CASRALGGQTGGYTF,TGTGCCAGCAGGGCCCTCGGGGGGCAGACTGGTGGCTACACCTTC
TRBV24-1,NA,16,NA,TRBJ2-3,CATSAPTASRTDTQYF,TGTGCCACCAGTGCCCCAACAGCGTCCAGAACAGATACGCAGTATTTT
TRBV20-1,NA,14,NA,TRBJ1-5,CSAQRGGASQPQHF,TGCAGTGCTCAGAGAGGGGGGGCGTCTCAGCCCCAGCATTTT
TRBV7-9,NA,18,few,TRBJ2-7,CASSLGSQAGRGYYEQYF,TGTGCCAGCAGCTTAGGATCGCAGGCAGGGCGGGGATACTACGAGCAGTACTTC
TRBV20-1,NA,12,NA,TRBJ1-2,CSGTGSDYGYTF,TGCAGTGGCACAGGGTCGGACTATGGCTACACCTTC
TRBV11-1,NA,15,few,TRBJ1-6,CASSLVRGFNSPLHF,TGTGCCAGCAGCTTAGTGCGCGGGTTTAATTCACCCCTCCACTTT
TRBV20-1,TRBD1,13,NA,TRBJ2-7,CSARGQTTYEQYF,TGCAGTGCTAGGGGACAGACTACCTACGAGCAGTACTTC
TRBV10-3,NA,12,NA,TRBJ1-1,CAISLFRTEAFF,TGTGCCATCAGTTTATTCAGGACTGAAGCTTTCTTT
TRBV7-2,NA,14,few,TRBJ1-2,CASSLERRSYGYTF,TGTGCCAGCAGCTTAGAAAGGAGGAGCTATGGCTACACCTTC
TRBV7-8,NA,16,many,TRBJ2-7,CASSLETGLQSYEQYF,TGTGCCAGCAGCTTGGAGACGGGACTCCAATCCTACGAGCAGTACTTC
TRBV9,TRBD1,15,NA,TRBJ1-1,CASCPSGTVNTEAFF,TGTGCCAGCTGCCCTTCCGGGACAGTCAACACTGAAGCTTTCTTT
TRBV19,NA,11,NA,TRBJ1-2,CASSWTYCYTF,TGTGCCAGTAGTTGGACCTATTGCTACACCTTC
TRBV6-1,TRBD2,14,NA,TRBJ2-7,CARKAGPDSYEQYF,TGTGCCAGAAAAGCGGGGCCTGACTCCTACGAGCAGTACTTC
TRBV29-1,NA,10,many,TRBJ1-3,CSVEGDTIYF,TGCAGCGTTGAAGGTGACACCATATATTTT
TRBV5-1,NA,15,NA,TRBJ2-2,CASSLDGIYTGELFF,TGCGCCAGCAGCTTGGACGGGATATACACCGGGGAGCTGTTTTTT
TRBV13,TRBD1,15,NA,TRBJ2-7,CASSSSRDRVYEQYF,TGTGCCAGCAGTTCCAGCCGGGACAGGGTCTACGAGCAGTACTTC
TRBV24-1,NA,12,NA,TRBJ2-5,CASWGAQETQYF,TGTGCCAGCTGGGGCGCCCAAGAGACCCAGTACTTC
TRBV29-1,NA,13,NA,TRBJ1-4,CSVGARINEKLFF,TGCAGCGTTGGGGCCAGAATAAATGAAAAACTGTTTTTT
TRBV7-7,TRBD1,15,few,TRBJ1-5,CASSLPGQRNQPQHF,TGTGCTAGCAGCTTACCGGGACAGAGAAATCAGCCCCAGCATTTT
TRBV7-3,TRBD1,20,NA,TRBJ1-1,CASSLRDRGITGEEGTEAFF,TGTGCCAGCAGCTTAAGAGACAGGGGGATCACCGGGGAGGAGGGCACTGAAGCTTTCTTT
TRBV7-9,TRBD1,18,NA,TRBJ2-6,CASSPSRDSSSGANVLTF,TGTGCCAGCAGTCCCTCCCGGGACAGCAGCTCTGGGGCCAACGTCCTGACTTTC
TRBV29-1,TRBD1,15,NA,TRBJ1-5,CSSNSNRGGNQPQHF,TGCAGCAGTAACTCAAACAGGGGGGGCAATCAGCCCCAGCATTTT
TRBV7-2,NA,15,NA,TRBJ1-4,CASSNEGFAGAKLFF,TGTGCCAGCAGCAATGAAGGGTTCGCAGGGGCTAAACTGTTTTTT
TRBV24-1,TRBD1,19,NA,TRBJ1-5,CATSDSQSTGGAGNQPQHF,TGTGCCACCAGTGATTCCCAATCGACAGGGGGCGCGGGCAATCAGCCCCAGCATTTT
TRBV11-2,NA,14,many,TRBJ1-1,CASTMTALNTEAFF,TGTGCCAGCACCATGACGGCCCTGAACACTGAAGCTTTCTTT
TRBV19,NA,14,few,TRBJ2-7,CASSIQSSLGEQYF,TGTGCCAGTAGTATCCAGAGTAGCTTGGGCGAGCAGTACTTC
TRBV24-1,NA,15,NA,TRBJ1-5,CATSAKGRSYQPQHF,TGTGCCACCAGTGCTAAGGGACGGTCTTATCAGCCCCAGCATTTT
TRBV2,NA,15,NA,TRBJ2-7,CASSDPGEGSYEQYF,TGTGCCAGCAGTGACCCGGGAGAAGGCTCCTACGAGCAGTACTTC
TRBV7-8,TRBD1,18,once,TRBJ1-2,CASSLDPISGQQAVGYTF,TGTGCCAGCAGCTTAGACCCCATTTCGGGACAGCAGGCGGTCGGCTACACCTTC
TRBV20-1,NA,10,NA,TRBJ2-5,CSARGVTEDF,TGCAGTGCTAGAGGTGTGACAGAGGACTTC
TRBV6-1,NA,14,few,TRBJ1-2,CASSEDEGEHGYTF,TGTGCCAGCAGTGAAGATGAGGGTGAGCATGGCTACACCTTC
TRBV29-1,TRBD2,16,many,TRBJ2-5,CSVATKTSGRPETQYF,TGCAGCGTCGCAACCAAGACTAGCGGGAGGCCTGAGACCCAGTACTTC
TRBV7-8,NA,16,NA,TRBJ1-2,CASSYGGGRSVYGYTF,TGTGCCAGCAGCTATGGGGGGGGCCGCTCTGTCTATGGCTACACCTTC
TRBV7-2,NA,13,NA,TRBJ2-5,CASSLNREETQYF,TGTGCCAGCAGCTTAAACAGAGAAGAGACCCAGTACTTC
TRBV7-9,TRBD2,18,few,TRBJ2-2,CASSLGTAGVINTGELFF,TGTGCCAGCAGCTTAGGAACGGCGGGGGTCATTAACACCGGGGAGCTGTTTTTT